The source of this T cell receptor (beta chain) is a study of blood T cell repertoires in COVID-19. Germline CDR1 is MNHEY and CDR2 is SVGAGI. The V and J ends lost 7 bases and 5 bases respectively, with 14 bases between them. CDR3 length equals 13 residues. In the original processing: Estimation of nucleated cell counts was performed using reference gene primer amplification. This table comes from immunoSEQ multiplex PCR, and its TCRdb copy is limited to in-frame clones, with some not included. That table gives V, J and clone size, and the DNA gave D and trimming. The sample contains about 240,000 clones, more than 85% of which appear only once.

The chain has TRBV6-5 and TRBJ1-1; D call uncertain. The receptor was derived from a woman aged 70-85 years with active or convalescent COVID-19. Input material: peripheral blood. CDR3 region: CASTRDGSTEAFF. DNA for the CDR3: TGTGCCAGCACACGGGATGGGTCGACTGAAGCTTTCTTT.